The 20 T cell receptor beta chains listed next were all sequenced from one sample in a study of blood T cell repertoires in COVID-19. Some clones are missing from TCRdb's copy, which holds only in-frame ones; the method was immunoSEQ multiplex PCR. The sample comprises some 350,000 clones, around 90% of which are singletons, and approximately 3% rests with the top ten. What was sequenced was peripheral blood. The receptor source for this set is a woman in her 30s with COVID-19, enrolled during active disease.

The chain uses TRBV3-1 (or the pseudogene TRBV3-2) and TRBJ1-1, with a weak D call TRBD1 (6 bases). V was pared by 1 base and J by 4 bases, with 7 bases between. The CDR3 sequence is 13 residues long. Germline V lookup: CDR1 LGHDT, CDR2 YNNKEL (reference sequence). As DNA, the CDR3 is TGTGCCAGCAGCCAAGGGGGGCTCACTGAAGCTTTCTTT. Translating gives CASSQGGLTEAFF.

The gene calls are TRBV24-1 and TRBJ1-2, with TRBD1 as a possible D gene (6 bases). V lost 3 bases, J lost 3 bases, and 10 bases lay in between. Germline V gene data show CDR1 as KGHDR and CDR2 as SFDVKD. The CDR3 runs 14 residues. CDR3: CATSDPTGYYGYTF. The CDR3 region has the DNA TGTGCCACCAGTGATCCAACAGGGTACTATGGCTACACCTTC.

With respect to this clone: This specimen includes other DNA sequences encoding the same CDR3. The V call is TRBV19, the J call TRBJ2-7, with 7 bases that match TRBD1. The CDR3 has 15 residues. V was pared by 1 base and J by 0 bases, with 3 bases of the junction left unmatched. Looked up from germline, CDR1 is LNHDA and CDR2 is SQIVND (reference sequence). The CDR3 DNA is TGTGCCAGTAGTATAGGTGACAGGGCCTCCTACGAGCAGTACTTC. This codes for CASSIGDRASYEQYF.

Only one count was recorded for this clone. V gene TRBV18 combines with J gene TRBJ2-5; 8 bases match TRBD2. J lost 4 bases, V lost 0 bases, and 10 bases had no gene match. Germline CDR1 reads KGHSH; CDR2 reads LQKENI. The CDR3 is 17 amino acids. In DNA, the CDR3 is TGTGCCAGCTCACCACCGATCAGCGGGAGAGGATTAGAGACCCAGTACTTC. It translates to CASSPPISGRGLETQYF.

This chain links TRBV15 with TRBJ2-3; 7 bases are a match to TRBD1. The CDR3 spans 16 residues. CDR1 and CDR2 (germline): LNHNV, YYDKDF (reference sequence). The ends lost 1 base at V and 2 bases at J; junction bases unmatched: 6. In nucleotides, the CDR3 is TGTGCCACCAGCAGAGGGGGACAGCCCTCCACAGATACGCAGTATTTT. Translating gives CATSRGGQPSTDTQYF.

CDR3 loop: CAWRVVATDTQYF. DNA of the CDR3: TGTGCCTGGAGAGTGGTAGCGACAGATACGCAGTATTTT. The chain couples TRBV30 to TRBJ2-3, with D possibly TRBD2 on 5 matching bases. The CDR3 is 13 amino acids. CDR1 GTSNPN and CDR2 SVGIG come from the germline V gene (reference sequence). V lost 3 bases and J lost 3, with 10 bases in between.

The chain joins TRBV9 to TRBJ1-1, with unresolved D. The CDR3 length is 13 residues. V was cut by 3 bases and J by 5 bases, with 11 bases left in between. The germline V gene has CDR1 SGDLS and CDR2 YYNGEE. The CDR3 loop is CASSGSRGTEAFF. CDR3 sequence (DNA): TGTGCCAGCAGCGGATCTAGAGGGACTGAAGCTTTCTTT.

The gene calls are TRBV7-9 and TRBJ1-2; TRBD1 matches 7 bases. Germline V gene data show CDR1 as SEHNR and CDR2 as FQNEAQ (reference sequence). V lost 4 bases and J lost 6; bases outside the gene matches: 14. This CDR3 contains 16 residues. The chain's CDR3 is CASSSTDREVVDGYTF. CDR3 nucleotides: TGTGCCAGCAGCTCAACCGACAGGGAGGTAGTAGATGGCTACACCTTC.

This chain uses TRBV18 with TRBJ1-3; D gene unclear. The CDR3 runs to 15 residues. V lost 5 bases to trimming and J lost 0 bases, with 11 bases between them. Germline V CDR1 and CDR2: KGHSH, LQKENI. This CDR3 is CASSSLGTSGNTIYF. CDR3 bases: TGTGCCAGCTCAAGTCTGGGCACCTCTGGAAACACCATATATTTT. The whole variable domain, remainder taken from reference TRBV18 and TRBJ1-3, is NAGVMQNPRHLVRRRGQEARLRCSPMKGHSHVYWYRQLPEEGLKFMVYLQKENIIDESGMPKERFSAEFPKEGPSILRIQQVVRGDSAAYFCASSSLGTSGNTIYFGEGSWLTVV.

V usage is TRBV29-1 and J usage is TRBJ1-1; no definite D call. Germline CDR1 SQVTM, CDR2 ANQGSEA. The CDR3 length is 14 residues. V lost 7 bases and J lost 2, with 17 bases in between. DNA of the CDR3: TGCAGCGCTACTGAGGAGTTCACTAACACTGAAGCTTTCTTT. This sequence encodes CSATEEFTNTEAFF.

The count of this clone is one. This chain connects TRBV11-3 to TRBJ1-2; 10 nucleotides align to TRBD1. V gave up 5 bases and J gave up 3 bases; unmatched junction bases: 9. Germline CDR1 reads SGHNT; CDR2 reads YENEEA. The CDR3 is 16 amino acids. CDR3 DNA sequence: TGTGCCAGCAGCGTATCCGGGACAGGGGTCGACTATGGCTACACCTTC. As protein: CASSVSGTGVDYGYTF.

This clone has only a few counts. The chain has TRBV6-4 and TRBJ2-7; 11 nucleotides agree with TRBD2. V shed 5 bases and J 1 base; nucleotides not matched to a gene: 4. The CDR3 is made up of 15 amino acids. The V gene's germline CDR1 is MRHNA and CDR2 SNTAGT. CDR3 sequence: CASSLTSGGSYEQYF. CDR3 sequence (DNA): TGTGCCAGCAGTTTAACTAGCGGGGGTTCCTACGAGCAGTACTTC.

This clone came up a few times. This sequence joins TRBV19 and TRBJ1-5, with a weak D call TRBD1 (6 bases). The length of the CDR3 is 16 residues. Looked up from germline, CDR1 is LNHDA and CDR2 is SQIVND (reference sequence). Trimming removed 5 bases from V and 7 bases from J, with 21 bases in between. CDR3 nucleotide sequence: TGTGCCAGTAGTGCCCTACAGGGTGAAGTTCGACAGCCCCAGCATTTT. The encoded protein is CASSALQGEVRQPQHF.

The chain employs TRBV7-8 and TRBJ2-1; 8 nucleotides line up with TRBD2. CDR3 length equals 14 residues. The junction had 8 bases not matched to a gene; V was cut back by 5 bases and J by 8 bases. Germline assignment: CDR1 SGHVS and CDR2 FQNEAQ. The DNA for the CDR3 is TGTGCCAGCAGCCCTGCGGTAGCGGGATATGAGCAGTTCTTC. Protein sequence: CASSPAVAGYEQFF.

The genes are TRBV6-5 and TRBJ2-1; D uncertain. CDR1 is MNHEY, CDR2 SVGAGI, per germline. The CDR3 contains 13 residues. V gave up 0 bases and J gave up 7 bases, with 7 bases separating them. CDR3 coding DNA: TGTGCCAGCAGTTACTCGCTAGAAAATGAGCAGTTCTTC. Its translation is CASSYSLENEQFF.

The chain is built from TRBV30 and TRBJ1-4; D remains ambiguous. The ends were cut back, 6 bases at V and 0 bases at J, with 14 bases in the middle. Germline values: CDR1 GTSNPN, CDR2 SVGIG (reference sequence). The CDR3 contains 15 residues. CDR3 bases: TGTGCCTGTCTGACCCTCGGAGCAACTAATGAAAAACTGTTTTTT. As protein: CACLTLGATNEKLFF.

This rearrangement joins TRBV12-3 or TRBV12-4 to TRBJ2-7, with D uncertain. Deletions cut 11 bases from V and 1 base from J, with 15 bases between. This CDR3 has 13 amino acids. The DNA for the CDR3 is TGTGCCTCCATTAGTCCAGCGTCCTACGAGCAGTACGTC. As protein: CASISPASYEQYV.

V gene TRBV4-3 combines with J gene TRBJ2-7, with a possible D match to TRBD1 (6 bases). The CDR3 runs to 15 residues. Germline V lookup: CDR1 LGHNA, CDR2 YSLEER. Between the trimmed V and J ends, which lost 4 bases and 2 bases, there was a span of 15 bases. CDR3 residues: CASSPMTGTPYEQYF. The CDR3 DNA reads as TGCGCCAGCAGCCCAATGACGGGGACACCCTACGAGCAGTACTTC.

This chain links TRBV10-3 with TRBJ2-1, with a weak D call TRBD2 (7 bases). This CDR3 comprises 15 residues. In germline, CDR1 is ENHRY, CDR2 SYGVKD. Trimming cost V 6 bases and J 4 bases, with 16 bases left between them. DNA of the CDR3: TGTGCCATCAGCCCGCCCGGGGGGACATACAATGAGCAGTTCTTC. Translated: CAISPPGGTYNEQFF.

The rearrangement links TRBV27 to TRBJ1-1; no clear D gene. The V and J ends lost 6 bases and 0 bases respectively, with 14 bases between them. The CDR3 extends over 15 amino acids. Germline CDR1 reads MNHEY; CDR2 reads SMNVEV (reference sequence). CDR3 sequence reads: CASRYRPDLNTEAFF. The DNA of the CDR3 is TGTGCCAGCAGATACAGACCTGATTTGAACACTGAAGCTTTCTTT.